This TCR beta chain was sequenced for a study of shared clonotypes between healthy human individuals. Sequencing used immunoSEQ multiplex PCR; TCRdb keeps in-frame clones, though not all of them. The sample shows roughly 2.4 million clones, 95% of them seen only once. This CDR3 contains 13 residues. Germline V gene sequence: CDR1 LNHDA, CDR2 SQIVND (reference sequence). V shed 9 bases and J 6 bases; nucleotides not matched to a gene: 7. The sample comprised naive CD4+ T cells sorted from blood. The subset denotes: CD45RA+ positively selected. The receptor comes from a young man in good health. The genes are TRBV19 and TRBJ1-2, with 10 bases that match TRBD1. DNA for the CDR3: TGTGCCAGCCGCTTTGGGACAGGGGATGGCTACACCTTC. Amino acids: CASRFGTGDGYTF.